This passage covers 28 T cell receptor beta chains from one sample sequenced in a study of Tregs in tolerant kidney transplant recipients. TCRdb's table, derived via immunoSEQ multiplex PCR, lists solely in-frame clones and lacks some. The sample consists of tens of thousands of clones, approximately 93% of them appearing once. Sequenced material: CD4+ T cells from blood, taken before the transplant. The receptors here all came from a human donor who received a combined kidney and bone marrow transplant.

The chain recombines TRBV7-2 with TRBJ1-1, with a possible D match to TRBD1 (6 bases). V shed 1 base and J shed 1 base, with 19 bases lying between them. CDR1 is SGHTA, CDR2 FQGNSA, per germline. CDR3 length: 18 residues. The CDR3 spells CASSLDLGGAGSNTEAFF. CDR3 nucleotide sequence: TGTGCCAGCAGCTTAGACCTGGGGGGGGCGGGTTCGAACACTGAAGCTTTCTTT.

V gene TRBV5-1 combines with J gene TRBJ1-1; a weak D match, TRBD1 (5 bases). The CDR3 covers 15 residues. Germline CDR1 reads SGHRS; CDR2 reads YFSETQ. V was cut by 0 bases and J by 0 bases, with 9 bases left in between. CDR3 sequence reads: CASSLEQAMNTEAFF. The CDR3 DNA follows: TGCGCCAGCAGCTTGGAACAGGCCATGAACACTGAAGCTTTCTTT.

The rearrangement uses TRBV9 and TRBJ2-1; 10 bases line up with TRBD2. Trimming took 1 base from V and 10 from J; bases not matched to a gene: 11. The CDR3 is made up of 16 amino acids. Germline V gene sequence: CDR1 SGDLS, CDR2 YYNGEE. In DNA form, the CDR3 reads TGTGCCAGCAGCGTACGGTCAGCGGGGGGGCCTTGGGAGCAGTTCTTC. This encodes CASSVRSAGGPWEQFF. Drawing the rest from reference TRBV9 and TRBJ2-1, the complete variable domain is DSGVTQTPKHLITATGQRVTLRCSPRSGDLSVYWYQQSLDQGLQFLIQYYNGEERAKGNILERFSAQQFPDLHSELNLSSLELGDSALYFCASSVRSAGGPWEQFFGPGTRLTVL.

This clone has just a few counts. The gene calls are TRBV4-1 and TRBJ2-2; D might be TRBD1 (5 bases). The V gene lost 6 bases and the J gene lost 1 base, with 18 bases spanning the gap. Per the germline V gene, CDR1 is MGHRA and CDR2 is YSYEKL. The CDR3 covers 17 residues. The CDR3 DNA sequence: TGCGCCAGCAGACCACGACAGTTGACTCAGAACACCGGGGAGCTGTTTTTT. The encoded protein is CASRPRQLTQNTGELFF.

This chain uses TRBV11-3 with TRBJ2-5, with TRBD1 identical over 12 bases. There are 17 residues in the CDR3. Trimming took 4 bases from V and 4 from J; bases not matched to a gene: 10. Germline assignment: CDR1 SGHNT and CDR2 YENEEA. CDR3 region: CASSSYWGTGGAETQYF. DNA of the CDR3: TGTGCCAGCAGCTCCTATTGGGGGACAGGGGGCGCAGAGACCCAGTACTTC.

This chain uses TRBV29-1 with TRBJ1-1, with TRBD1 as a possible D gene (6 bases). The V gene's germline CDR1 is SQVTM and CDR2 ANQGSEA. This CDR3 is built from 12 residues. V dropped 5 bases and J dropped 1 base, with 8 bases sitting between them. CDR3 nucleotide sequence: TGCAGCGTTAAGACAGGGAACACTGAAGCTTTCTTT. Amino acids: CSVKTGNTEAFF.

The rearrangement links TRBV25-1 to TRBJ2-3; D may be TRBD2 (6 bases). In germline, CDR1 is MGHDK, CDR2 SYGVNS. The CDR3 has 13 amino acids. V lost 6 bases to trimming and J lost 3 bases, with 10 bases between them. This CDR3 is CASRWGDTDTQYF. CDR3 nucleotides: TGTGCCAGCAGGTGGGGGGATACAGATACGCAGTATTTT.

This sequence joins TRBV7-2 and TRBJ1-2, with D uncertain. Germline CDR1 SGHTA, CDR2 FQGNSA. The CDR3 has 13 amino acids. The germline V and J ends were trimmed by 3 bases and 3 bases, with 8 bases remaining between them. The CDR3 sequence: CASSFAGDYGYTF. The CDR3 nucleotides read TGTGCCAGCAGCTTTGCCGGAGACTATGGCTACACCTTC.

The chain combines TRBV19 with TRBJ2-1; D not resolved. V was shortened by 6 bases and J by 5 bases, with 20 bases between the two germline ends. Germline CDR1 LNHDA, CDR2 SQIVND (reference sequence). The CDR3 totals 16 residues. CDR3: CASRLRLGAHDNEQFF. The DNA for the CDR3 is TGTGCCAGTAGACTCAGATTGGGCGCACACGACAATGAGCAGTTCTTC.

The CDR3 DNA reads TGTGCCAGCAGCCCAAACAGGAACCTGAACACTGAAGCTTTCTTT. It translates to CASSPNRNLNTEAFF. The chain uses TRBV7-9 and TRBJ1-1; weak D call: TRBD1 (5 bases). The CDR3 covers 15 residues. The germline V and J ends were trimmed by 5 bases and 0 bases, with 13 bases remaining between them. CDR1 and CDR2 (germline): SEHNR, FQNEAQ (reference sequence).

The CDR3 loop reads CASSGDNQPQHF. The CDR3, as DNA: TGTGCCAGCAGTGGCGATAATCAGCCCCAGCATTTT. This chain uses TRBV2 with TRBJ1-5; no firm D call. The CDR3 length is 12 residues. V was cut by 4 bases and J by 4 bases, with 5 bases left in between. Germline V lookup: CDR1 SNHLY, CDR2 FYNNEI.

The chain has TRBV7-9 and TRBJ1-4; TRBD1 matches at 8 bases. The CDR3 runs to 14 residues. CDR1 is SEHNR, CDR2 FQNEAQ, per germline (reference sequence). J lost 8 bases, V lost 7 bases, and 9 bases had no gene match. In DNA form, the CDR3 reads TGTGCCAGCATCGGGGACAGGAACGGAGAAAAACTGTTTTTT. Amino acids: CASIGDRNGEKLFF.

This rearrangement joins TRBV7-6 to TRBJ1-1; weak D call: TRBD1 (5 bases). CDR1 is SGHVS, CDR2 FNYEAQ, per germline. This CDR3 is built from 16 residues. V lost 1 base and J 1 base, leaving 13 bases between the germline ends. For the CDR3, the DNA is TGTGCCAGCAGCTTAGAGCCGGGGCGGGGGAACACTGAAGCTTTCTTT. Translated: CASSLEPGRGNTEAFF.

This clone was observed a single time. The chain uses TRBV19 and TRBJ2-5, with a weak D call TRBD2 (7 bases). The V gene's germline CDR1 is LNHDA and CDR2 SQIVND (reference sequence). Trimming shortened V by 1 base and J by 2 bases, and 17 bases separated the two germline ends. This CDR3 has 17 residues. CDR3 in DNA: TGTGCCAGTAGTATAGTAGGGGAGGGGGGGGGTCAAGAGACCCAGTACTTC. This gives the protein CASSIVGEGGGQETQYF. Together with reference TRBV19 and TRBJ2-5, the CDR3 gives the full variable domain: DGGITQSPKYLFRKEGQNVTLSCEQNLNHDAMYWYRQDPGQGLRLIYYSQIVNDFQKGDIAEGYSVSREKKESFPLTVTSAQKNPTAFYLCASSIVGEGGGQETQYFGPGTRLLVL.

This chain joins TRBV4-2 and TRBJ2-7; TRBD2 agrees at 9 bases. The CDR3 runs 16 residues. Germline CDR1 and CDR2: LGHNA and YNFKEQ. J was trimmed by 4 bases and V by 0 bases; bases with no gene match: 7. CDR3 bases: TGTGCCAGCAGCCAAGATCTAGCGGGGACACGGTACGAGCAGTACTTC. The encoded protein is CASSQDLAGTRYEQYF.

V gene TRBV28 combines with J gene TRBJ2-7; D unclear. In germline, CDR1 is MDHEN, CDR2 SYDVKM. The CDR3 is 13 residues long. Trimming stripped 1 base from V and 6 bases from J, with 10 bases between. The CDR3 DNA reads as TGTGCCAGCAGTTTATTTAGCATCCGCGAGCAGTACTTC. It yields the protein CASSLFSIREQYF. Together with reference TRBV28 and TRBJ2-7, the CDR3 gives the full variable domain: DVKVTQSSRYLVKRTGEKVFLECVQDMDHENMFWYRQDPGLGLRLIYFSYDVKMKEKGDIPEGYSVSREKKERFSLILESASTNQTSMYLCASSLFSIREQYFGPGTRLTVT.

This rearrangement joins TRBV7-2 to TRBJ1-1; D unclear. CDR3 length equals 13 residues. Trimming took 7 bases from V and 6 from J, leaving 15 bases between them. Germline V gene data show CDR1 as SGHTA and CDR2 as FQGNSA. This chain's CDR3 is CASTADPSAEAFF. CDR3 coding DNA: TGTGCCAGCACCGCGGACCCTAGCGCTGAAGCTTTCTTT.

The rearrangement joins TRBV27 to TRBJ2-7, with 7 bases that match TRBD1. After removal of 2 bases from V and 2 bases from J, the junction contained 9 bases not matched to a gene. CDR1 and CDR2 from the germline V gene are MNHEY and SMNVEV (reference sequence). The CDR3 is 16 amino acids. The CDR3 sequence: CASSLNSRGPTYEQYF. CDR3 DNA: TGTGCCAGCAGTTTAAATTCGAGGGGGCCGACCTACGAGCAGTACTTC.

The chain is built from TRBV7-8 and TRBJ2-1, with D perhaps matching TRBD2 (6 bases). V lost 4 bases and J 2 bases, leaving 15 bases between the germline ends. Germline assignment: CDR1 SGHVS and CDR2 FQNEAQ. The CDR3 runs to 16 residues. DNA for the CDR3: TGTGCCAGCAGCTCGGGGGTACTGCCACCCTACAATGAGCAGTTCTTC. This sequence encodes CASSSGVLPPYNEQFF.

The genes are TRBV7-2 and TRBJ2-2, with no clear D. The V and J ends lost 7 bases and 6 bases respectively, with 12 bases between them. The CDR3 runs to 13 residues. Germline CDR1 is SGHTA and CDR2 is FQGNSA. CDR3 amino acids: CASIPLRAGELFF. DNA for the CDR3: TGTGCCAGCATCCCTCTCCGGGCCGGGGAGCTGTTTTTT.

V usage is TRBV5-1 and J usage is TRBJ2-3, with 12 bases lining up with TRBD2. Germline CDR1 reads SGHRS; CDR2 reads YFSETQ. The V and J ends lost 0 bases and 2 bases, in that order; junction bases with no gene match: 4. This CDR3 comprises 17 residues. The DNA for the CDR3 is TGCGCCAGCAGCTTGGGGCTAGCGGGGGGGTCCACAGATACGCAGTATTTT. It yields the protein CASSLGLAGGSTDTQYF.

The gene calls are TRBV7-8 and TRBJ2-7; possibly TRBD2 for D (6 bases). This CDR3 contains 15 residues. Deletions cut 0 bases from V and 5 bases from J, with 14 bases between. Germline CDR1 is SGHVS and CDR2 is FQNEAQ. CDR3 in DNA: TGTGCCAGCAGCTTAGCGTTGGCGGGGTCGAACGAGCAGTACTTC. Amino acids: CASSLALAGSNEQYF.

The chain couples TRBV6-5 to TRBJ1-6, with D hard to call. The CDR3 extends over 13 amino acids. Germline lookup yields CDR1 MNHEY and CDR2 SVGAGI. Trimming shortened V by 2 bases and J by 8 bases, and 7 bases separated the two germline ends. The CDR3 DNA is TGTGCCAGCAGTTACGGTGCGGATTCACCCCTCCACTTT. Protein product: CASSYGADSPLHF.

This chain uses TRBV19 with TRBJ1-1, with D perhaps TRBD1 (5 bases). V was clipped by 3 bases and J by 4 bases, with 15 bases between them. This CDR3 contains 15 residues. CDR1 is LNHDA and CDR2 is SQIVND in the germline V gene (reference sequence). The CDR3 sequence is CASSIHWGGSTEAFF. CDR3 nucleotides: TGTGCCAGTAGTATTCATTGGGGGGGTAGCACTGAAGCTTTCTTT.

The chain recombines TRBV4-2 with TRBJ1-1; a weak D match, TRBD1 (6 bases). Germline V gene lookup returns CDR1 LGHNA and CDR2 YNFKEQ. CDR3 length: 15 residues. V lost 0 bases and J 5 bases, leaving 13 bases between the germline ends. The DNA for the CDR3 is TGTGCCAGCAGCCAAGATTACAGGGATGGGACTGAAGCTTTCTTT. Translated, it gives CASSQDYRDGTEAFF.

This chain connects TRBV7-3 to TRBJ1-1; TRBD1 matches 7 bases. Trimming at V came to 4 bases and at J to 1 base, leaving 12 bases not matched to a gene. The length of the CDR3 is 17 residues. CDR1 and CDR2 from the germline V gene are SGHTA and FQGTGA. CDR3 in amino acids: CASSSRWGEGANTEAFF. CDR3 DNA sequence: TGTGCCAGCAGCTCCCGGTGGGGTGAGGGGGCGAACACTGAAGCTTTCTTT.

The V call is TRBV7-9, the J call TRBJ1-5, with 7 bases lining up with TRBD1. The germline CDR1 and CDR2 sequences are SEHNR and FQNEAQ (reference sequence). The V gene end was trimmed by 4 bases and the J gene end by 3 bases; junction bases not matched to a gene: 6. There are 15 residues in the CDR3. The CDR3 region has the DNA TGTGCCAGCAGCTCAGGGGGACGGAACAATCAGCCCCAGCATTTT. It encodes CASSSGGRNNQPQHF.

CDR3 residues: CASRRDRNSNQPQHF. The CDR3 DNA is TGTGCCAGCAGACGGGACAGAAATAGCAATCAGCCCCAGCATTTT. The chain combines TRBV28 with TRBJ1-5, with 7 bases fitting TRBD1. Germline V gene data show CDR1 as MDHEN and CDR2 as SYDVKM. The CDR3 covers 15 residues. Losses at the gene ends were 6 bases for V and 0 bases for J; bases not matched to a gene: 5.